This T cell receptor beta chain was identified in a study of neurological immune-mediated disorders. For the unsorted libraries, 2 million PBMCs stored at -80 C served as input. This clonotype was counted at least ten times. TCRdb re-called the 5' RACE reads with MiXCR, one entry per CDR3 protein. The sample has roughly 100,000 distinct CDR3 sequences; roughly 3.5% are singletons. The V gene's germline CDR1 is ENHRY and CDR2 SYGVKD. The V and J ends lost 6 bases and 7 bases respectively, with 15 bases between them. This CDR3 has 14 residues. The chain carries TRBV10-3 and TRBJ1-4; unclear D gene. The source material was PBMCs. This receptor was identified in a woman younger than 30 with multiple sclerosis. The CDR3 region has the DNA TGTGCCATCAGACCCGACACGACTGGTGAAAAACTGTTTTTT. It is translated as CAIRPDTTGEKLFF.